These T cell receptor beta chains were read from a single sample in a study of radiotherapy plus CTLA-4 blockade in lung cancer. Method: immunoSEQ multiplex PCR; TCRdb's copy keeps in-frame clones and lacks some. The table lists about 110,000 clones, more than 75% of them singletons, with approximately 2.5% in the top ten. Sequences were derived from peripheral blood, sampled from a patient treated with radiotherapy plus ipilimumab. The receptors were sampled from a human donor with non-small cell lung cancer that progressed on radiotherapy plus ipilimumab. Some clones in this sample may be carry-over from other donors' samples. Both conserved end residues are part of each CDR3. The D gene is left open where the match is weak. A clone size is listed for some rows: how often the clone was seen (once, few, many), or a class if it is expanded.

>-|TRBJ1-2|TRBV19|13|-
CASSIGTAYGYTF
TGTGCCAGTAGTATAGGGACGGCATATGGCTACACCTTC
>-|TRBJ2-4|TRBV7-8|14|-
CASSPPQGQNIQYF
TGTGCCAGCAGCCCGCCCCAGGGACAAAACATTCAGTACTTC
>few|TRBJ2-5|TRBV4-1|14|-
CASSQVGVGETQYF
TGCGCCAGCAGCCAAGTAGGGGTGGGAGAGACCCAGTACTTC
>-|TRBJ2-7|TRBV5-6|17|TRBD1
CASTRHGTGESSYEQYF
TGTGCCAGCACCCGACATGGGACAGGGGAGAGCAGCTACGAGCAGTACTTC
>-|TRBJ1-4|TRBV2|15|TRBD1
CASSLLGQFNEKLFF
TGTGCCAGCAGTCTCTTGGGACAGTTTAATGAAAAACTGTTTTTT
>-|TRBJ2-3|TRBV5-1|17|TRBD2
CASSLGFGRGSTDTQYF
TGCGCCAGCAGCTTGGGATTCGGGCGGGGGAGCACAGATACGCAGTATTTT
>-|TRBJ2-1|TRBV18|18|TRBD2
CASSPGTSGGARAWEQFF
TGTGCCAGCTCACCGGGGACTAGCGGGGGGGCCCGGGCTTGGGAGCAGTTCTTC
>-|TRBJ2-5|TRBV6-5|13|-
CASSPPGQETQYF
TGTGCCAGCAGTCCGCCGGGGCAAGAGACCCAGTACTTC
>-|TRBJ1-1|TRBV27|14|TRBD1
CASSPQGANTEAFF
TGTGCCAGCAGTCCACAGGGGGCTAACACTGAAGCTTTCTTT
>-|TRBJ2-5|TRBV6-1|15|TRBD1
CASSQQTGGSETQYF
TGTGCCAGCAGCCAACAGACAGGGGGGTCCGAGACCCAGTACTTC
>-|TRBJ1-1|TRBV19|15|-
CASTRTLTQNTEAFF
TGTGCCAGTACCCGAACCTTAACACAGAACACTGAAGCTTTCTTT
>-|TRBJ2-5|TRBV11-2|14|-
CASSLGGIQETQYF
TGTGCCAGCAGCTTAGGGGGAATTCAAGAGACCCAGTACTTC
>-|TRBJ1-6|TRBV4-3|14|TRBD1
CASSQGGTASPLHF
TGCGCCAGCAGCCAAGGAGGGACAGCTTCACCCCTCCACTTT
>-|TRBJ1-1|TRBV6-6|13|TRBD1
CASKPTGVPEAFF
TGTGCCAGCAAACCGACAGGGGTACCTGAAGCTTTCTTT
>-|TRBJ1-1|TRBV5-1|14|-
CASSWGPMNTEAFF
TGCGCCAGCAGCTGGGGACCGATGAACACTGAAGCTTTCTTT
>-|TRBJ2-7|TRBV5-4|15|TRBD1
CASSQATGYSYEQYF
TGTGCCAGCAGCCAAGCGACAGGGTACTCCTACGAGCAGTACTTC
>-|TRBJ2-4|TRBV2|13|TRBD1
CASSRQGGYIQYF
TGTGCCAGCAGTCGACAGGGTGGGTACATTCAGTACTTC
>-|TRBJ1-1|TRBV19|16|TRBD1
CASSNEALDRGAEAFF
TGTGCCAGTAGTAACGAGGCCTTGGACAGGGGCGCTGAAGCTTTCTTT
>-|TRBJ1-2|TRBV4-2|14|TRBD1
CASSQGQGPYGYTF
TGTGCCAGCAGCCAAGGACAGGGGCCCTATGGCTACACCTTC
>-|TRBJ1-1|TRBV7-9|16|-
CASSLGGTKTQKEAFF
TGTGCCAGCAGCTTAGGTGGGACCAAAACCCAAAAGGAAGCTTTCTTT
>-|TRBJ2-3|TRBV14|13|-
CASTTTILGTQYF
TGTGCCAGCACGACCACGATTCTAGGGACGCAGTATTTT
>-|TRBJ2-7|TRBV4-3|17|-
CASSQEGGGGGIYEQYF
TGCGCCAGCAGCCAAGAGGGGGGAGGAGGGGGCATTTACGAGCAGTACTTC
>-|TRBJ2-6|TRBV28|18|-
CASSLGYLTQSRANVLTF
TGTGCCAGCAGTCTAGGTTATTTGACACAAAGTCGGGCCAACGTCCTGACTTTC
>-|TRBJ2-1|TRBV7-2|14|TRBD1
CASSMGQTYNEQFF
TGTGCCAGCAGCATGGGACAGACATACAATGAGCAGTTCTTC
>few|TRBJ2-1|TRBV9|13|-
CASSPTPYNEQFF
TGTGCCAGCAGCCCAACCCCTTACAATGAGCAGTTCTTC
>-|TRBJ1-1|TRBV5-6|14|-
CASSFGADYEQAFF
TGTGCCAGCAGCTTCGGGGCCGATTACGAACAAGCTTTCTTT
>-|TRBJ1-1|TRBV10-3|12|-
CAISENLDEAFF
TGTGCCATCAGTGAGAATCTGGATGAAGCTTTCTTT
>few|TRBJ1-6|TRBV9|15|TRBD1
CASSEGQGWNSPLHF
TGTGCCAGCAGCGAGGGACAGGGATGGAATTCACCCCTCCACTTT
>-|TRBJ1-6|TRBV6-1|15|-
CASSEDDPVYSPLHF
TGTGCCAGCAGTGAAGACGATCCGGTATATTCACCCCTCCACTTT
>-|TRBJ2-3|TRBV4-1|14|TRBD2
CASSQLAGEDTQYF
TGCGCCAGCAGCCAACTAGCGGGGGAGGATACGCAGTATTTT
>-|TRBJ1-6|TRBV6-5|15|-
CASTVQGFSNSPLHF
TGTGCCAGCACTGTACAGGGCTTTTCTAATTCACCCCTCCACTTT
>-|TRBJ1-5|TRBV7-2|14|TRBD1
CASSSGTGSQPQHF
TGTGCCAGCAGCTCTGGGACAGGGAGTCAGCCCCAGCATTTT
>-|TRBJ1-1|TRBV28|13|-
CASSLSGDERAFF
TGTGCCAGCAGTTTGTCGGGGGACGAGCGGGCTTTCTTT
>-|TRBJ1-6|TRBV7-2|16|TRBD1
CASRPEGTGVNSPLHF
TGTGCCAGCAGACCAGAGGGGACAGGGGTTAATTCACCCCTCCACTTT
>-|TRBJ1-5|TRBV6-6|15|-
CASSIINRVEQPQHF
TGTGCCAGCAGCATAATTAACAGGGTTGAGCAGCCCCAGCATTTT
>-|TRBJ1-5|TRBV6-6|14|-
CASSYAGGGQPQHF
TGTGCCAGCAGTTACGCCGGGGGAGGTCAGCCCCAGCATTTT
>-|TRBJ1-6|TRBV4-2|13|-
CASSQQGVSPLHF
TGTGCCAGCAGCCAGCAGGGTGTTTCACCCCTCCACTTT
>-|TRBJ2-7|TRBV15|14|-
CATSRRTGNHEQYF
TGTGCCACCAGCAGGAGAACAGGGAACCACGAGCAGTACTTC
>-|TRBJ2-7|TRBV12-5|14|TRBD1
CASGFGQGRREQYF
TGTGCTAGTGGTTTCGGACAGGGTCGTCGGGAGCAGTACTTC
>-|TRBJ2-5|TRBV29-1|14|-
CSVGGAQTLETQYF
TGCAGCGTGGGGGGGGCCCAGACGTTGGAGACCCAGTACTTC
>-|TRBJ1-1|TRBV28|11|TRBD1
CASRDRGEAFF
TGTGCCAGCAGGGACAGGGGAGAAGCTTTCTTT
>-|TRBJ2-2|TRBV5-6|13|-
CASTLLHTGELFF
TGTGCCAGCACCCTACTTCACACCGGGGAGCTGTTTTTT
>-|TRBJ1-5|TRBV6-5|14|-
CASSYGEDGQPQHF
TGTGCCAGCAGTTACGGGGAGGACGGTCAGCCCCAGCATTTT
>-|TRBJ2-3|TRBV29-1|12|-
CSVELGTDTQYF
TGCAGCGTTGAGCTGGGCACAGATACGCAGTATTTT
>-|TRBJ1-2|TRBV20-1|11|-
CSSTGRGGYTF
TGCAGTTCTACAGGGCGGGGTGGCTACACCTTC